Here is one T cell receptor beta chain with its context. The data originate from a study of T cell changes during pregnancy in multiple sclerosis. Germline CDR1 is MNHNY and CDR2 is SVGAGI (reference sequence). The CDR3 sequence is 15 residues long. The trim removed 0 bases at V and 8 bases at J, leaving 8 bases unmatched. Sequenced by immunoSEQ multiplex PCR; TCRdb stores in-frame clones only, minus some. The sample lists about 50,000 clones, around 91% occurring once. This clonotype was obtained from a female donor in good health, enrolled as a control in a pregnancy study. The rearrangement uses TRBV6-6 and TRBJ1-2, with 8 nucleotides matching TRBD1. Specimen: peripheral blood, collected after pregnancy. The CDR3 sequence is CASSYSIGTGSGYTF. The CDR3 DNA reads as TGTGCCAGCAGTTACTCGATTGGGACAGGTTCGGGCTACACCTTC.